This T cell receptor beta chain comes out of a study of blood T cell repertoires in COVID-19. Study overall: Collection of acute and convalescent COVID-19 samples took place in the United States, Italy and Spain.

The CDR3 is made up of 15 amino acids. The germline V gene encodes CDR1 PRHDT and CDR2 FYEKMQ (reference sequence). Trimming took 5 bases from V and 0 from J, leaving 12 bases between them. Seattle's enrolled individuals joined amid active infection and were then monitored longitudinally. Repertoires were generated with immunoSEQ multiplex PCR, while TCRdb's copy carries only in-frame clones and drops some. The data hold around 400,000 clones, with about 87% observed a single time. The specimen sequenced was peripheral blood. The receptor's source is a woman in her fifties or sixties with COVID-19, enrolled during active disease. The V gene is TRBV13, the J gene TRBJ2-3, with TRBD1 as a possible D gene (6 bases). The CDR3 loop is CASSRDKLSTDTQYF. CDR3 coding DNA: TGTGCCAGCAGCCGGGACAAATTGAGCACAGATACGCAGTATTTT.